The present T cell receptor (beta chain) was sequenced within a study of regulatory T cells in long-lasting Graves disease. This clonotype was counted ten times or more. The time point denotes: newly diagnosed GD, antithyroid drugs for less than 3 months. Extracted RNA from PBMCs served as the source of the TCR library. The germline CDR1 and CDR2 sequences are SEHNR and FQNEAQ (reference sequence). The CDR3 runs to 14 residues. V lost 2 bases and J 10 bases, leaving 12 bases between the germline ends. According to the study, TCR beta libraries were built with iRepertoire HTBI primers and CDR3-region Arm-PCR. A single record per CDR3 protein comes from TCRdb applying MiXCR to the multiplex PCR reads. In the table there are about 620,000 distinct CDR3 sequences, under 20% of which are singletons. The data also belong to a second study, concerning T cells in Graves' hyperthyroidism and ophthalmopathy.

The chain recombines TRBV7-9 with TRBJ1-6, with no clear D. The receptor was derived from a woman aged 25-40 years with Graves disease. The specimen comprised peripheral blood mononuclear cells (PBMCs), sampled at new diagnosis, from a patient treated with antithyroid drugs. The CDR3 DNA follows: TGTGCCAGCAGCTTATATGATGTAAGATCACCCCTCCACTTT. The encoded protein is CASSLYDVRSPLHF.